This passage covers 8 T cell receptor beta chains from one sample sequenced in a study of T cell responses to AZD1222 COVID-19 vaccine. TCRdb's table, derived via immunoSEQ multiplex PCR, lists solely in-frame clones and lacks some. The profile shows about 150,000 clones, under 95% of them singletons. This specimen was peripheral blood, taken 28 days after the second dose of the MenACWY control vaccine. The receptor source for this set is an adult who received the MenACWY meningococcal vaccine as a control.

This sequence joins TRBV6-5 and TRBJ2-2, with 7 bases lining up with TRBD1. CDR1 and CDR2 (germline): MNHEY, SVGAGI. V dropped 6 bases and J dropped 5; count of bases not matched to a gene: 3. The CDR3 contains 13 residues. Written as DNA, the CDR3 is TGTGCCAGCAGCAGGGGACAGACCGGGGAGCTGTTTTTT. Translating it yields CASSRGQTGELFF.

The chain carries TRBV4-3 and TRBJ2-1, with 12 bases lining up with TRBD2. The CDR3 has 18 amino acids. V trimming: 0 bases; J trimming: 3 bases; junction bases outside the gene matches: 6. Germline-derived CDR1 and CDR2 are LGHNA and YSLEER. The CDR3 nucleotides read TGCGCCAGCAGCCAAGATTCGACTAGCGGGAGACTCTACAATGAGCAGTTCTTC. Amino acids: CASSQDSTSGRLYNEQFF.

Points on this clone: Other DNA sequences of this sample code for an identical CDR3. This sequence joins TRBV20-1 and TRBJ2-3; D is unclear. The V gene's germline CDR1 is DFQATT and CDR2 SNEGSKA (reference sequence). The CDR3 loop spans 11 amino acids. The V and J ends lost 3 bases and 3 bases respectively, with 4 bases between them. CDR3 amino acids: CSARRTDTQYF. The CDR3 DNA follows: TGCAGTGCTAGGCGGACAGATACGCAGTATTTT.

This chain joins TRBV21-1 and TRBJ2-7. TRBV21-1 is a pseudogene locus. The CDR3 covers 14 residues. CDR3 in amino acids: CASSKKDGNYEQYF. The CDR3 DNA sequence: TGTGCCAGCAGCAAGAAGGACGGTAACTACGAGCAGTACTTC.

Note on this clone: The sample has other DNA sequences that encode this CDR3 too. The rearrangement links TRBV3-1 (or the pseudogene TRBV3-2) to TRBJ2-7, with D uncertain. Per germline, CDR1 LGHDT and CDR2 YNNKEL (reference sequence). The CDR3 is made up of 12 amino acids. V was cut by 1 base and J by 1 base, with 2 bases left in between. The CDR3 bases are TGTGCCAGCAGCCAAGCGTCCTACGAGCAGTACTTC. Translated, it gives CASSQASYEQYF.

This rearrangement joins TRBV29-1 to TRBJ1-5; 7 bases line up with TRBD1. J gave up 1 base and V 4 bases, and 1 base lay outside the gene matches. The CDR3 covers 13 residues. Per the germline V gene, CDR1 is SQVTM and CDR2 is ANQGSEA. CDR3 sequence: CSVAQGSNQPQHF. Here the CDR3 DNA reads TGCAGCGTTGCACAGGGGAGCAATCAGCCCCAGCATTTT.

This clone was found a few times. The chain employs TRBV3-1 (or the pseudogene TRBV3-2) and TRBJ1-2; D call uncertain. Per the germline V gene, CDR1 is LGHDT and CDR2 is YNNKEL (reference sequence). V shed 0 bases and J shed 4 bases, with 12 bases lying between them. The CDR3 covers 15 residues. The CDR3 sequence is CASSQDSAASYGYTF. Written as DNA, the CDR3 is TGTGCCAGCAGCCAAGATTCCGCGGCTAGCTATGGCTACACCTTC.

This chain joins TRBV3-1 (or the pseudogene TRBV3-2) and TRBJ2-1, with TRBD2 identical over 8 bases. V dropped 5 bases and J dropped 6; count of bases not matched to a gene: 12. The length of the CDR3 is 16 residues. CDR1 and CDR2 from the germline V gene are LGHDT and YNNKEL (reference sequence). The CDR3: CASSSRTSMRRNEQFF. The CDR3 coding sequence is TGTGCCAGCAGCTCCCGGACTAGCATGCGTCGCAATGAGCAGTTCTTC.